This T cell receptor (beta chain) was captured by sequencing in a study of shared clonotypes between healthy human individuals. Across the whole study: CD4 naive cells filled three plates per donor, CD4 memory three, CD8 naive two and CD8 memory one.

The CDR3 length is 11 residues. Germline assignment: CDR1 MNHNS and CDR2 SASEGT. Trimming at V came to 6 bases and at J to 13 bases, leaving 8 bases not matched to a gene. TCRdb's table, derived via immunoSEQ multiplex PCR, lists solely in-frame clones and lacks some. The sample holds about 680,000 clones, 60% to 80% seen once. The source material was memory CD4+ T cells sorted from blood. Subset reported: CD45RA-negative fraction. This sequence joins TRBV6-1 and TRBJ1-2; 7 bases are shared with TRBD1. The clonotype originates from a woman aged 25 to 39 in good health. CDR3 protein: CASSLTGHSTF. CDR3 in DNA: TGTGCCAGCAGCTTGACAGGGCACAGCACCTTC.